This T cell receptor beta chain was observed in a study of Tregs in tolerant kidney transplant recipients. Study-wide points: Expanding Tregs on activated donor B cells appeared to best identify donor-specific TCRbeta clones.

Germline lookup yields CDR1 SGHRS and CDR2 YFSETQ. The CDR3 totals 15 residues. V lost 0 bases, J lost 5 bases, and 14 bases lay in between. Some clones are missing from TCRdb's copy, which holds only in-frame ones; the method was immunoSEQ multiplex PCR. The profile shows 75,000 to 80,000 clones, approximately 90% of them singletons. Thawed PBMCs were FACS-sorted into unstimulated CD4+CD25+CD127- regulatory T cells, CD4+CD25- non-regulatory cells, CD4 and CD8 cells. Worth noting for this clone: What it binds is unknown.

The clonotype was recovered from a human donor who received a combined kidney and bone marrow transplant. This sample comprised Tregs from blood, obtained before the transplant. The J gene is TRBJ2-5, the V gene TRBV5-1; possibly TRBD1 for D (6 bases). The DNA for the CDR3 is TGCGCCAGCAGCTTGGGGGCAGGGGCCATGGAGACCCAGTACTTC. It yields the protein CASSLGAGAMETQYF. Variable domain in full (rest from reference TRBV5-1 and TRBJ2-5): KAGVTQTPRYLIKTRGQQVTLSCSPISGHRSVSWYQQTPGQGLQFLFEYFSETQRNKGNFPGRFSGRQFSNSRSEMNVSTLELGDSALYLCASSLGAGAMETQYFGPGTRLLVL.